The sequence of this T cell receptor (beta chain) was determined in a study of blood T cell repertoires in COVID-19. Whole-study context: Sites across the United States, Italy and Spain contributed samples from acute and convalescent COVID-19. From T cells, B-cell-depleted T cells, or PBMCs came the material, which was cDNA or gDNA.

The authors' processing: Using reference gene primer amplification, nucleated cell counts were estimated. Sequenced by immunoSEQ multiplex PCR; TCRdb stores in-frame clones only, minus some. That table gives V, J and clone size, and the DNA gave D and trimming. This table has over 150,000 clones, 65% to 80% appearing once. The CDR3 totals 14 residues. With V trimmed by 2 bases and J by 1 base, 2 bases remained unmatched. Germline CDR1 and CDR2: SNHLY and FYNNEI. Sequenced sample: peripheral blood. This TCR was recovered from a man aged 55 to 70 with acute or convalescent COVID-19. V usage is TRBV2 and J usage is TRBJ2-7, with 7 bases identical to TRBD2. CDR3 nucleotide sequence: TGTGCCAGCAGTGAACTAGCGGCTTCCTACGAGCAGTACTTC. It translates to CASSELAASYEQYF.